This T cell receptor (beta chain) comes out of a study of CD8+ T cells in alopecia areata (dated by TCRdb to the late 2010s). Broadly, across the study: Treated patients were enrolled in an open-label pilot trial of oral tofacitinib at 5 to 10 mg twice daily for moderate-to-severe alopecia areata. In both human patients and the C3H/HeJ mouse model, the study applied high-throughput TCRbeta sequencing to look at T cell clonal expansion in alopecia areata. Biopsies were taken from tofacitinib-treated patients at baseline and at 4 and 24 weeks of treatment, and a later scalp biopsy was taken in several of the tofacitinib-treated patients. RNA was extracted with the PAXgene miRNA kit for fixed scalp, the miRNeasy kit for PBMCs, and the RNeasy kit for mouse skin. Amplification of TCRbeta CDR3 regions was done by immunoSEQ multiplex PCR using 35 Vbeta forward primers and 13 Jbeta reverse primers. Tofacitinib was administered for 6 to 18 months, and 6 months of follow-up off drug were then conducted to assess delayed response and recurrence. Disease severity in treated patients was measured with the SALT score, which quantifies the percentage of affected scalp surface area. Scalp clonality was compared across normal scalp (n=4), patchy alopecia areata scalp (n=8), and alopecia totalis/universalis scalp (n=8). Scalp tissue and sorted CD4+ and CD8+ peripheral blood T cells from patchy and totalis/universalis alopecia areata patients and from healthy controls were covered by human TCRbeta sequencing. General findings and caveats noted by the study authors: During tofacitinib treatment, many expanded lesional clones stuck around in both scalp and blood, and this persistence may partly explain why relapse happens after treatment is stopped. Higher clonality and more expanded CD8+ clones were observed in lesional scalp than in normal scalp, particularly in alopecia totalis/universalis, a finding suggestive of antigenic drive. With tofacitinib, both scalp clonality and the number of expanded CD8+ clones among the top 100 scalp clones went down significantly. Scalp TCR repertoire analysis is complicated because resident alphabeta T cells in normal human skin are also sequenced, whereas mouse skin is dominated by gammadelta T cells. The treated cohort was small, with a single nonresponder, so links between baseline CD8+ expansion and response need larger studies. Shared TCR sequences between patients were less evident than in mice, which may be partly attributable to HLA diversity in the patient population.

Library preparation was by the immunoSEQ multiplex PCR assay. For TCR sequencing, RNA was extracted from every sample and reverse transcribed into cDNA to serve as template. First-strand cDNA was synthesized using SuperScript III with a 2:1 mix of oligo-dT and random hexamers. Amplification bias was assessed with a synthetic immune receptor repertoire, and residual bias was removed computationally. Turning to the authors' computational methods: Raw reads were preprocessed to remove errors, and CDR3 was defined according to IMGT conventions as the region from the conserved cysteine to phenylalanine. Clonality was calculated as 1 minus Shannon entropy normalized by log2 of the number of productive unique TCRs. Scalp TCRbeta sequences were cross-referenced with sorted blood CD4 and CD8 repertoires so that the CD4 or CD8 identity of scalp clones could be inferred. The clones in this table, taken by TCRdb from immuneACCESS, are in-frame only. Not every clone is retained; where verified, under half of the shortfall comes from an unresolved V gene, and the cause of the rest is unknown. D and trimming come from the DNA, and the V and J calls and clone size come from that table. The sample table holds about 270,000 clones, of which about three fifths were seen once. 0.9% to 0.95% of the sample belongs to the ten largest clones.

The CDR1 and CDR2 encoded by the germline V gene are LGHNA and YSLEER. The CDR3 starts with the cysteine, ends with the phenylalanine, and has 16 residues. The DNA shown is the 48-base CDR3, in frame from base 1. Deletion took 1 base off V and 0 bases off J, with a span of 10 bases between the germline ends. Notes on this clone: The specificity of this receptor is unknown. Base qualities are not provided; no much larger clone lies one nucleotide away.

The sample's treatment or condition label, decoded: oral pan-JAK inhibitor, 5-10 mg twice daily. Peripheral blood and lesional scalp punch biopsies were obtained from patients with alopecia areata. PBMCs were isolated by density centrifugation and stained for CD3, CD4 and CD8, after which CD4+ and CD8+ T cells were sorted on a FACSAria. The TCR originated in a human donor with alopecia areata. The chain was built from TRBV4-3 and TRBJ2-1, with the D gene not confidently named. Sequenced material: CD4+ T cells sorted from blood, taken around week 52, from a patient treated with tofacitinib. The CDR3 here reads CASSQADLSSYNEQFF. The sequenced DNA: TGCGCCAGCAGCCAAGCAGACCTGAGCTCCTACAATGAGCAGTTCTTC.